Listed below are T cell receptor beta chains from one sample, sequenced in a study of blood T cell repertoires in COVID-19. Here immunoSEQ multiplex PCR was the method, and the copy in TCRdb shows in-frame clones only, minus some. The sample has tens of thousands of clones, approximately 89% seen once. The specimen was peripheral blood. These receptor sequences come from a human donor in a cohort sampled during active COVID-19. The CDR3 runs from the conserved cysteine through the conserved F or W. D genes are given only for firm matches. Expanded clones get a size class; other rows say once, few or many, or leave the size out.

j_call clone_size d_call v_call cdr3_aa cdr3_nt
TRBJ1-4 . . TRBV5-4 CASSLDRKVEKLFF TGTGCCAGCAGCCTAGACAGGAAGGTTGAAAAACTGTTTTTT
TRBJ2-5 . . TRBV28 CASSLEGETQYF TGTGCCAGCAGTTTGGAGGGGGAGACCCAGTACTTC
TRBJ1-3 . . TRBV18 CASSPSEGSGNTIYF TGTGCCAGCTCACCTTCGGAGGGCTCTGGAAACACCATATATTTT
TRBJ2-6 few TRBD1 TRBV15 CATSSEGQGAYSGANVLTF TGTGCCACCAGCAGCGAGGGACAGGGGGCTTACTCTGGGGCCAACGTCCTGACTTTC
TRBJ2-6 . . TRBV19 CASSVQGANVLTF TGTGCCAGTAGTGTACAGGGGGCCAACGTCCTGACTTTC
TRBJ1-2 . . TRBV12-3/TRBV12-4 CASSPQGFGYTF TGTGCCAGCAGCCCACAGGGATTCGGCTACACCTTC
TRBJ1-6 . . TRBV6-5 CASSSGGFSPLHF TGTGCCAGCAGCTCCGGGGGATTTTCACCCCTCCACTTT
TRBJ1-2 . . TRBV19 CASSLSRDYTF TGTGCCAGTAGTCTGTCCCGGGACTACACCTTC
TRBJ2-7 . . TRBV7-3 CASSLFRGAEQYF TGTGCCAGCAGCTTATTCAGGGGGGCCGAGCAGTACTTC
TRBJ2-3 . TRBD2 TRBV19 CASSVLAGSRTDTQYF TGTGCCAGTAGCGTCTTAGCGGGATCTCGCACAGATACGCAGTATTTT
TRBJ2-2 . TRBD2 TRBV7-3 CASSTSGGGTGELFF TGTGCCAGCAGCACAAGCGGGGGAGGGACCGGGGAGCTGTTTTTT
TRBJ2-2 . TRBD1 TRBV5-1 CASRTGQGDTGELFF TGCGCCAGCAGAACAGGACAGGGGGACACCGGGGAGCTGTTTTTT
TRBJ1-6 . TRBD1 TRBV30 CAWSLGGQLISPLHF TGTGCCTGGAGTCTAGGGGGACAGCTAATTTCACCCCTCCACTTT
TRBJ1-1 . . TRBV19 CASSQRKYTEAFF TGTGCCAGTAGTCAGCGGAAATACACTGAAGCTTTCTTT
TRBJ2-1 . . TRBV6-5 CASSYGLSSSYNEQFF TGTGCCAGCAGTTACGGTCTTTCGAGCTCCTACAATGAGCAGTTCTTC
TRBJ1-2 once . TRBV5-1 CASSELRGNYGYTF TGCGCCAGCAGCGAGCTCAGGGGTAACTATGGCTACACCTTC
TRBJ1-1 . . TRBV7-8 CASSQTRLNTEAFF TGTGCCAGCAGCCAAACAAGATTGAACACTGAAGCTTTCTTT
TRBJ2-1 . TRBD2 TRBV11-2 CASSLGAIGSGGYNEQFF TGTGCCAGCAGCTTAGGGGCGATTGGTAGCGGGGGGTACAATGAGCAGTTCTTC
TRBJ1-5 . . TRBV12-3/TRBV12-4 CASSLLNQPQHF TGTGCCAGCAGCCTCTTAAATCAGCCCCAGCATTTT
TRBJ2-5 once . TRBV5-1 CASSSSTAGVETQYF TGCGCCAGCAGCTCCAGTACCGCAGGGGTGGAGACCCAGTACTTC
TRBJ2-1 . TRBD2 TRBV30 CAWSPSWGTSGRGNEQFF TGTGCCTGGAGTCCTTCCTGGGGGACTAGCGGGAGGGGTAATGAGCAGTTCTTC
TRBJ1-6 . TRBD1 TRBV27 CASSGPGTGNSPLHF TGTGCCAGCAGTGGCCCCGGGACAGGGAATTCACCCCTCCACTTT
TRBJ2-7 . TRBD2 TRBV25-1 CAAGTSGVTYEQYF TGTGCCGCTGGGACTAGCGGGGTTACCTACGAGCAGTACTTC
TRBJ1-2 . . TRBV18 CASSPSEGPYYGYTF TGTGCCAGCTCACCATCCGAGGGCCCTTACTATGGCTACACCTTC
TRBJ2-7 once . TRBV5-1 CASSNLPGSTYEQYF TGCGCCAGCAGCAACCTTCCAGGATCTACCTACGAGCAGTACTTC
TRBJ2-3 . . TRBV5-4 CASSPAVMGGNTQYF TGTGCCAGCAGCCCAGCGGTGATGGGCGGGAATACGCAGTATTTT
TRBJ2-5 . TRBD2 TRBV7-3 CASSLFRAGGPVRETQYF TGTGCCAGCAGCTTATTCCGTGCGGGGGGGCCGGTTAGGGAGACCCAGTACTTC
TRBJ2-1 . . TRBV7-9 CASSSLRGGGVRNEQFF TGTGCCAGCAGCTCTCTTAGAGGGGGAGGGGTTCGGAATGAGCAGTTCTTC
TRBJ2-5 . . TRBV5-1 CASSRDRLGETQYF TGCGCCAGCAGCCGCGACAGACTCGGGGAGACCCAGTACTTC
TRBJ1-6 . TRBD1 TRBV19 CASSPGTGPMHF TGTGCCAGTAGTCCCGGGACAGGGCCGATGCACTTT
TRBJ2-1 . TRBD1 TRBV4-1 CASSQSRTGAWNEQFF TGCGCCAGCAGCCAAAGCAGGACAGGGGCATGGAATGAGCAGTTCTTC
TRBJ1-1 . TRBD1 TRBV7-3 CASSSQGGTEAFF TGTGCCAGCAGCTCACAGGGGGGCACTGAAGCTTTCTTT
TRBJ2-1 . TRBD2 TRBV27 CASRRPGTSGAGQFF TGTGCCAGCAGACGTCCCGGGACTAGCGGGGCTGGGCAGTTCTTC
TRBJ2-5 . . TRBV5-8 CASSPQGRETQYF TGTGCCAGCAGCCCACAGGGTAGAGAGACCCAGTACTTC
TRBJ2-7 . TRBD1 TRBV6-5 CASSYRTGVMGEQYF TGTGCCAGCAGTTACCGGACAGGGGTCATGGGAGAGCAGTACTTC
TRBJ1-1 . . TRBV9 CASSVKWEGTEAFF TGTGCCAGCAGCGTTAAGTGGGAGGGGACTGAAGCTTTCTTT
TRBJ2-7 . . TRBV5-1 CASSLQGGDYEQYF TGCGCCAGCAGCTTGCAAGGAGGTGACTACGAGCAGTACTTC
TRBJ1-5 once . TRBV21-1 CASSNKTGNNNQPQHF TGTGCCAGCAGCAATAAGACAGGGAACAATAATCAGCCCCAGCATTTT
TRBJ1-5 . . TRBV18 CASSPGESSNQPQHF TGTGCCAGCTCACCCGGGGAGTCCAGCAATCAGCCCCAGCATTTT
TRBJ1-1 once TRBD1 TRBV5-1 CASTPGDSRMNTEAFF TGCGCCAGCACCCCCGGGGACAGCCGAATGAACACTGAAGCTTTCTTT
TRBJ1-5 few . TRBV5-6 CASSGGGRNQPQHF TGTGCCAGCAGCGGGGGGGGTCGCAATCAGCCCCAGCATTTT
TRBJ2-2 . . TRBV2 CASSEVGPQAAGELFF TGTGCCAGCAGTGAAGTGGGGCCTCAGGCGGCCGGGGAGCTGTTTTTT
TRBJ1-4 . . TRBV14 CASSPRQLEKLFF TGTGCCAGCAGCCCCCGACAGCTAGAAAAACTGTTTTTT
TRBJ1-2 few . TRBV5-1 CASSPVAEEGYTF TGCGCCAGCAGCCCCGTTGCGGAGGAGGGCTACACCTTC
TRBJ2-1 few TRBD1 TRBV7-2 CASSRRQGTYNEQFF TGTGCCAGCAGCCGCCGACAGGGGACCTACAATGAGCAGTTCTTC
TRBJ2-1 . . TRBV5-1 CASSLGLASYNEQFF TGCGCCAGCAGCTTGGGGCTGGCTTCCTACAATGAGCAGTTCTTC
TRBJ1-1 . . TRBV12-3/TRBV12-4 CATGGQRGAFF TGTGCCACTGGTGGACAGAGAGGGGCTTTCTTT
TRBJ1-4 . TRBD1 TRBV4-1 CASSQEGQGVGKLFF TGCGCCAGCAGCCAAGAGGGACAGGGGGTAGGAAAACTGTTTTTT
TRBJ1-4 . TRBD1 TRBV18 CASSVGTGENEKLFF TGTGCCAGCTCAGTCGGGACAGGGGAGAATGAAAAACTGTTTTTT
TRBJ2-7 . TRBD2 TRBV12-5 CASGISGARYEQYF TGTGCTAGTGGTATCAGCGGGGCGCGATACGAGCAGTACTTC
TRBJ2-5 . . TRBV4-2 CASSQESGTAETQYF TGTGCCAGCAGCCAAGAGTCCGGTACTGCGGAGACCCAGTACTTC
TRBJ1-2 once . TRBV29-1 CSVESGVGYGYTF TGCAGCGTTGAGAGCGGGGTTGGGTATGGCTACACCTTC
TRBJ1-5 . TRBD1 TRBV28 CASSSTQGGPNQPQHF TGTGCCAGCAGTTCCACTCAGGGGGGACCAAATCAGCCCCAGCATTTT
TRBJ2-1 . TRBD2 TRBV11-3 CASSLGTSGGYNEQFF TGTGCCAGCAGCCTCGGGACTAGCGGGGGTTACAATGAGCAGTTCTTC
TRBJ1-5 . . TRBV28 CASIPRFSGPQHF TGTGCCAGCATCCCTCGATTCAGCGGGCCCCAGCATTTT
TRBJ2-5 . TRBD1 TRBV19 CASSSSGTGGETQYF TGTGCCAGTAGTTCCTCCGGGACAGGGGGCGAGACCCAGTACTTC
TRBJ2-3 . . TRBV28 CASTPEGGTDTQYF TGTGCCAGCACCCCCGAAGGGGGCACAGATACGCAGTATTTT
TRBJ1-5 . . TRBV21-1 CASSPEGRGYQPQHF TGTGCCAGCAGCCCAGAGGGCAGGGGTTATCAGCCCCAGCATTTT
TRBJ1-5 once TRBD1 TRBV7-8 CASSLVPSTGNNQPQHF TGTGCCAGCAGCTTGGTTCCGTCGACAGGGAACAATCAGCCCCAGCATTTT
TRBJ1-4 . TRBD1 TRBV7-9 CASSWGDRENEKLFF TGTGCCAGCAGCTGGGGGGACAGAGAAAATGAAAAACTGTTTTTT